One sample yielded the 23 T cell receptor beta chains listed below, sequenced in a study of cytomegalovirus exposure and HLA in healthy donors. The PCR had 60 Vbeta and 13 Jbeta primers. The assay was immunoSEQ multiplex PCR, and TCRdb's table has in-frame clones only and misses some. The table has around 170,000 clones, 81% seen once. The sequenced sample consisted of PBMCs. These receptors came from a man aged 45-60 years in good health and CMV-seronegative.

V gene TRBV6-5 combines with J gene TRBJ1-2; 7 bases agree with TRBD1. Germline V CDR1 and CDR2: MNHEY, SVGAGI. The CDR3 is 12 amino acids. The V gene end was trimmed by 8 bases and the J gene end by 4 bases; junction bases not matched to a gene: 4. DNA for the CDR3: TGTGCCAGCTTGGACAGGTCCTATGGCTACACCTTC. This sequence encodes CASLDRSYGYTF.

CDR3 in amino acids: CASSQDRGPLKIYSTGANVLTF. CDR3 in DNA: TGCGCCAGCAGCCAAGACAGGGGGCCTCTTAAGATTTATAGTACTGGGGCCAACGTCCTGACTTTC. The V and J genes are TRBV4-3 and TRBJ2-6, with 8 bases that match TRBD1. V trimming: 0 bases; J trimming: 2 bases; junction bases outside the gene matches: 18. The V gene's germline CDR1 is LGHNA and CDR2 YSLEER. This CDR3 region has 22 residues.

This clone was detected only once. The chain uses TRBV2 and TRBJ1-2, with 11 bases identical to TRBD1. CDR3 length equals 15 residues. After removal of 7 bases from V and 8 bases from J, the junction contained 12 bases not matched to a gene. Per germline, CDR1 SNHLY and CDR2 FYNNEI. The CDR3 is CASIREGDRGLGYTF. CDR3 sequence (DNA): TGTGCCAGCATAAGGGAGGGGGACAGGGGGTTAGGCTACACCTTC.

This rearrangement joins TRBV6-5 to TRBJ1-5; the match to TRBD1 covers 8 bases. This CDR3 has 15 amino acids. Germline CDR1 reads MNHEY; CDR2 reads SVGAGI. V was clipped by 6 bases and J by 7 bases; unmatched bases: 11. The CDR3 sequence is CASSRGTGRWQPQHF. The CDR3 DNA is TGTGCCAGCAGCCGTGGGACAGGACGGTGGCAGCCCCAGCATTTT.

This rearrangement joins TRBV28 to TRBJ2-1; TRBD1 matches at 10 bases. The ends lost 7 bases at V and 7 bases at J; junction bases unmatched: 7. Germline V gene data show CDR1 as MDHEN and CDR2 as SYDVKM. This CDR3 comprises 14 residues. As DNA, the CDR3 is TGTGCCAGCACCCTCCAGGGACAGGGGAATGAGCAGTTCTTC. Translated, it gives CASTLQGQGNEQFF.

The chain joins TRBV6-5 to TRBJ1-5; D gene ambiguous. This CDR3 has 16 residues. Germline values: CDR1 MNHEY, CDR2 SVGAGI. V was clipped by 1 base and J by 1 base, with 11 bases between them. Here the CDR3 reads CASSYLGPGSNQPQHF. In DNA form, the CDR3 reads TGTGCCAGCAGTTACTTAGGTCCGGGGAGCAATCAGCCCCAGCATTTT.

CDR3 region: CASSPDFYEQFF. The CDR3, as DNA: TGTGCCAGCAGCCCCGACTTCTACGAGCAGTTCTTC. The chain has TRBV4-2 and TRBJ2-1, with D unresolved. Germline CDR1 is LGHNA and CDR2 is YNFKEQ. The V gene lost 4 bases and the J gene lost 10 bases, with 11 bases spanning the gap. The CDR3 spans 12 residues.

V and J are TRBV4-3 and TRBJ1-2; D is unclear. Trimming took 0 bases from V and 8 from J, leaving 16 bases between them. Germline CDR1 and CDR2: LGHNA and YSLEER. The length of the CDR3 is 15 residues. As DNA, the CDR3 is TGCGCCAGCAGCCAAGAGGGAGGCCGGCGATTGGGCTACACCTTC. As protein: CASSQEGGRRLGYTF.

J is TRBJ1-6 and V is TRBV6-1; tentatively, D is TRBD1 (6 bases). Germline loops: CDR1 MNHNS, CDR2 SASEGT. Trimming left V 2 bases short and J 9 bases short, with 17 bases between. This CDR3 is 16 amino acids long. The chain's CDR3 is CASSEWGGPIGSPLHF. CDR3 coding DNA: TGTGCCAGCAGTGAATGGGGGGGGCCCATAGGTTCACCCCTCCACTTT.

This clone was counted only a few times. The chain employs TRBV6-5 and TRBJ2-7, with a tentative D call TRBD1 (6 bases). Germline assignment: CDR1 MNHEY and CDR2 SVGAGI. The CDR3 spans 14 residues. V lost 6 bases and J 0 bases, leaving 12 bases between the germline ends. The CDR3 protein is CASSLADSSYEQYF. CDR3 in DNA: TGTGCCAGCAGCCTCGCGGACAGCTCCTACGAGCAGTACTTC.

The chain has TRBV5-1 and TRBJ1-1; TRBD1 is a possible D gene (5 bases). V dropped 5 bases and J dropped 6 bases, with 14 bases sitting between them. Germline loops: CDR1 SGHRS, CDR2 YFSETQ. The CDR3 extends over 13 amino acids. CDR3 amino acids: CASRPVGGPEAFF. The CDR3, as DNA: TGCGCCAGCAGGCCCGTCGGGGGACCTGAAGCTTTCTTT.

The chain combines TRBV27 with TRBJ2-7, with D possibly being TRBD1 (6 bases). Trimming shortened V by 6 bases and J by 6 bases, and 21 bases separated the two germline ends. CDR3 length: 15 residues. The germline V gene has CDR1 MNHEY and CDR2 SMNVEV (reference sequence). CDR3 sequence: CASSRRTARALEQYF. The CDR3 DNA is TGTGCCAGCAGCCGGAGGACAGCCAGAGCCCTCGAGCAGTACTTC.

The rearrangement uses TRBV5-6 and TRBJ2-5; 8 nucleotides agree with TRBD1. The trim removed 1 base at V and 2 bases at J, leaving 7 bases unmatched. From germline, CDR1 is SGHDT and CDR2 YYEEEE. The CDR3 is made up of 16 amino acids. CDR3 coding DNA: TGTGCCAGCAGCTTGACAGGACAGGGTTGGCAAGAGACCCAGTACTTC. Translated, it gives CASSLTGQGWQETQYF.

The DNA for the CDR3 is TGCGCCAGCAGCCAAGAGGACAGGGGCCTCCAAGAGACCCAGTACTTC. Its translation is CASSQEDRGLQETQYF. The rearrangement links TRBV4-3 to TRBJ2-5, with 9 bases lining up with TRBD1. CDR1 and CDR2 (germline): LGHNA, YSLEER. V was pared by 0 bases and J by 1 base, with 3 bases of the junction left unmatched. CDR3 length: 16 amino acids.

The V gene is TRBV9, the J gene TRBJ2-3; the D gene is possibly TRBD1 (6 bases). The germline V gene has CDR1 SGDLS and CDR2 YYNGEE. The CDR3 runs 16 residues. The ends were cut back, 4 bases at V and 2 bases at J, with 17 bases in the middle. The CDR3 here is CASSSAGTPTTDTQYF. The CDR3, as DNA: TGTGCCAGCAGCTCTGCTGGGACACCTACCACAGATACGCAGTATTTT.

The chain uses TRBV7-2 and TRBJ1-6; tentatively, D is TRBD1 (5 bases). The germline V gene encodes CDR1 SGHTA and CDR2 FQGNSA. The germline V and J ends were trimmed by 3 bases and 11 bases, with 14 bases remaining between them. The CDR3 runs to 14 residues. The CDR3 is CASSFRGEGTPLHF. CDR3 nucleotide sequence: TGTGCCAGCAGCTTCCGCGGGGAGGGGACACCCCTCCACTTT.

The chain couples TRBV14 to TRBJ1-2; unclear D gene. V dropped 4 bases and J dropped 5 bases, with 17 bases sitting between them. The germline gives CDR1 SGHDN, CDR2 FVKESK. The CDR3 has 15 residues. The CDR3 bases are TGTGCCAGCAGCCCTACCCTGATCTCTCTTTATGGCTACACCTTC. Its translation is CASSPTLISLYGYTF.

The rearrangement links TRBV4-2 to TRBJ1-6; maybe TRBD1 (5 bases). Germline assignment: CDR1 LGHNA and CDR2 YNFKEQ. The CDR3 runs to 17 residues. V shed 0 bases and J shed 0 bases, with 9 bases lying between them. CDR3 DNA: TGTGCCAGCAGCCAAGATGGGGGGAGCTCCTATAATTCACCCCTCCACTTT. The encoded protein is CASSQDGGSSYNSPLHF.

The rearrangement links TRBV4-1 to TRBJ1-6, with D uncertain. V lost 2 bases, J lost 8 bases, and 22 bases lay in between. Germline assignment: CDR1 MGHRA and CDR2 YSYEKL. This CDR3 is built from 18 residues. CDR3: CASSQSAAGFVSDSPLHF. In DNA, the CDR3 is TGCGCCAGCAGCCAAAGTGCGGCTGGGTTCGTTAGCGATTCACCCCTCCACTTT.

The chain has TRBV4-2 and TRBJ2-2; 11 nucleotides agree with TRBD2. Germline V gene sequence: CDR1 LGHNA, CDR2 YNFKEQ. The CDR3 contains 20 residues. J was trimmed by 4 bases and V by 2 bases; bases with no gene match: 15. DNA of the CDR3: TGTGCCAGCAGCCAATATAGCAGTCGGGGGCTAGCGGGGGGCACCGGGGAGCTGTTTTTT. Its translation: CASSQYSSRGLAGGTGELFF.

This chain connects TRBV5-4 to TRBJ2-3; possibly TRBD2 for D (5 bases). In germline, CDR1 is SGHNT, CDR2 YYREEE (reference sequence). Between the trimmed V and J ends, which lost 4 bases and 2 bases, there was a span of 14 bases. CDR3 length: 15 amino acids. CDR3 loop: CASSPRTGSTDTQYF. The CDR3 nucleotides read TGTGCCAGCAGCCCCCGGACTGGATCCACAGATACGCAGTATTTT. The full variable domain, rest sourced from reference TRBV5-4 and TRBJ2-3, is ETGVTQSPTHLIKTRGQQVTLRCSSQSGHNTVSWYQQALGQGPQFIFQYYREEENGRGNFPPRFSGLQFPNYSSELNVNALELDDSALYLCASSPRTGSTDTQYFGPGTRLTVL.

This sequence joins TRBV9 and TRBJ1-1; 8 bases are a match to TRBD1. The V gene end was trimmed by 4 bases and the J gene end by 4 bases; junction bases not matched to a gene: 6. Germline V gene lookup returns CDR1 SGDLS and CDR2 YYNGEE. The CDR3 sequence is 14 residues long. CDR3 region: CASSPTTGATEAFF. In DNA, the CDR3 is TGTGCCAGCAGCCCCACGACAGGGGCCACTGAAGCTTTCTTT.

V gene TRBV27 combines with J gene TRBJ2-7; 13 positions agree with TRBD2. Germline CDR1 is MNHEY and CDR2 is SMNVEV (reference sequence). This CDR3 has 14 amino acids. V lost 6 bases, J lost 6 bases, and 5 bases stayed unmatched. The CDR3 is CASSTSGGAVEQYF. CDR3 nucleotide sequence: TGTGCCAGCAGCACTAGCGGGGGGGCGGTCGAGCAGTACTTC.